The 5 T cell receptor beta chains below come from one sample, sequenced in a study of PD-1 blockade in classical Hodgkin lymphoma. This sample's time point: cycle 4 day 1 (C4D1), after 6 weeks of nivolumab. Autologous stem cell transplantation was followed by relapse in every patient, and brentuximab vedotin exposure varied. With magnetic negative selection, CD4+ T cells were purified from PBMCs that had been thawed. Assay used: immunoSEQ multiplex PCR; TCRdb lists only in-frame clones, some missing. The sample holds about 17,000 clones, roughly three quarters seen once. The specimen was CD4+ T cells from blood, collected before the fourth cycle of nivolumab. These receptors were obtained from a human donor with classical Hodgkin lymphoma.

This clone was recorded once. The chain is built from TRBV9 and TRBJ2-6; D perhaps matches TRBD1 (6 bases). The CDR3 runs 17 residues. Trimming removed 3 bases from V and 0 bases from J, with 13 bases in between. Per the germline V gene, CDR1 is SGDLS and CDR2 is YYNGEE. CDR3 DNA sequence: TGTGCCAGCAGCGCCTGGACAGCCAACTCTGGGGCCAACGTCCTGACTTTC. Translated, it gives CASSAWTANSGANVLTF. The entire variable domain, with the rest obtained from reference TRBV9 and TRBJ2-6, is as follows: DSGVTQTPKHLITATGQRVTLRCSPRSGDLSVYWYQQSLDQGLQFLIQYYNGEERAKGNILERFSAQQFPDLHSELNLSSLELGDSALYFCASSAWTANSGANVLTFGAGSRLTVL.

The V call is TRBV5-1, the J call TRBJ2-5, with D perhaps assigned TRBD1 or TRBD2 (6 bases each). CDR3 length equals 15 residues. Germline CDR1 and CDR2: SGHRS and YFSETQ. V was pared by 4 bases and J by 5 bases, with 18 bases between. This CDR3 reads CASSMIGGNRETQYF. CDR3 bases: TGCGCCAGCAGCATGATAGGGGGGAATCGTGAGACCCAGTACTTC.

Only one count was recorded for this clone. This sequence joins TRBV6-6 and TRBJ2-2; perhaps TRBD1 as D (5 bases). The germline CDR1 and CDR2 sequences are MNHNY and SVGAGI (reference sequence). The V gene lost 9 bases and the J gene lost 0 bases, with 11 bases spanning the gap. The CDR3 has 14 residues. CDR3 DNA sequence: TGTGCCAGTCTCGTGACAGCGAACACCGGGGAGCTGTTTTTT. This sequence encodes CASLVTANTGELFF.

This chain links TRBV10-3 with TRBJ1-5; D is unresolved. Germline V gene data show CDR1 as ENHRY and CDR2 as SYGVKD. Between the trimmed V and J ends, which lost 8 bases and 3 bases, there was a span of 11 bases. The CDR3 runs to 13 residues. The DNA of the CDR3 is TGTGCCATCGGCGGAATCAACAATCAGCCCCAGCATTTT. It translates to CAIGGINNQPQHF.

The chain links TRBV18 to TRBJ2-3, with a weak D call TRBD1 (7 bases). CDR3 length: 16 amino acids. Germline V gene data show CDR1 as KGHSH and CDR2 as LQKENI. Trimming shortened V by 1 base and J by 2 bases, and 13 bases separated the two germline ends. The CDR3 spells CASSPLQGRTTDTQYF. The CDR3 DNA reads TGTGCCAGCTCACCACTACAGGGGAGGACCACAGATACGCAGTATTTT. Full variable domain (rest looked up from reference TRBV18 and TRBJ2-3): NAGVMQNPRHLVRRRGQEARLRCSPMKGHSHVYWYRQLPEEGLKFMVYLQKENIIDESGMPKERFSAEFPKEGPSILRIQQVVRGDSAAYFCASSPLQGRTTDTQYFGPGTRLTVL.